This T cell receptor beta chain was obtained from a study of T cell responses to AZD1222 COVID-19 vaccine. Libraries were prepared by immunoSEQ multiplex PCR; TCRdb keeps only in-frame clonotypes and omits some of them. The data show about 92,000 clones, approximately 84% seen once. General study points: Nearly half of spike-specific TCRs reportedly target variant regions that are unmutated in the B.1.351 and B.1.1.7 variants.

The germline V gene has CDR1 MNHNS and CDR2 SASEGT. The CDR3 spans 14 residues. The V end was cut by 2 bases, the J end by 8 bases, with 13 bases between. In its sample, this clone was seen once. Its cognate antigen is unknown. Sequences were derived from peripheral blood, sampled on day 0 of AZD1222 vaccination. The V and J genes are TRBV6-1 and TRBJ2-4; no clear D gene. This sequence was found in an adult in good health. CDR3 bases: TGTGCCAGCAGTGAAAATTTTCCGGGCCACATTCAGTACTTC. As protein: CASSENFPGHIQYF.